This TCR beta chain was identified in a study of STAT5B mutations in CD4+ large granular lymphocyte leukemia. Regarding the study as a whole: Top patient clones used TRBV06 genes more often: 8/27 versus 2/35 in controls. Main leukemic clonotypes were patient-specific, but about 26% appeared at low frequency elsewhere. Patient CD4-sorted repertoires looked more clonal than healthy CD4+ repertoires, even without putative leukemic clones.

Note on this clone: What it binds is unknown.

V shed 1 base and J 1 base; nucleotides not matched to a gene: 3. This CDR3 has 15 amino acids. Germline V gene data show CDR1 as LNHDA and CDR2 as SQIVND (reference sequence). Sequencing was at survey level. Sequenced by immunoSEQ multiplex PCR; TCRdb stores in-frame clones only, minus some. The sample carries roughly 48,000 clones, about 70% recorded once. Sequencing used CD4+ T cells from blood buffy coats. The chain links TRBV19 to TRBJ1-1; the match to TRBD1 covers 7 bases. This clonotype was obtained from a human donor in good health. CDR3 loop: CASSIGQGTNTEAFF. CDR3 nucleotides: TGTGCCAGTAGTATAGGACAGGGTACGAACACTGAAGCTTTCTTT.